A single sample is the source of the 27 T cell receptor beta chains below, sequenced in a study of blood T cell repertoires in COVID-19. Assay: immunoSEQ multiplex PCR; the TCRdb copy retains only in-frame clones and omits some. The sample consists of under 500,000 clones, more than 85% of them appearing once. The sample comprised peripheral blood. All receptors come from a woman in her 30s with acute or convalescent COVID-19.

This chain links TRBV7-8 with TRBJ2-1, with 11 bases lining up with TRBD2. The CDR3 sequence is 16 residues long. Germline V CDR1 and CDR2: SGHVS, FQNEAQ. The ends lost 4 bases at V and 4 bases at J; junction bases unmatched: 6. This CDR3 is CASSSQTSGGYNEQFF. The CDR3 region has the DNA TGTGCCAGCAGCTCCCAAACTAGCGGGGGTTACAATGAGCAGTTCTTC.

This clone was seen only once. The rearrangement uses TRBV6-5 and TRBJ2-1; 9 positions agree with TRBD2. J was trimmed by 8 bases and V by 0 bases; bases with no gene match: 5. Germline V lookup: CDR1 MNHEY, CDR2 SVGAGI. The CDR3 loop spans 15 amino acids. For the CDR3, the DNA is TGTGCCAGCAGTTACTCTGGCGGGGGGGGCTATGAGCAGTTCTTC. The encoded protein is CASSYSGGGGYEQFF.

This clone was detected once. The rearrangement uses TRBV5-1 and TRBJ1-1, with D perhaps matching TRBD1 (6 bases). V was shortened by 1 base and J by 1 base, with 11 bases between the two germline ends. The CDR3 has 15 residues. CDR1 SGHRS and CDR2 YFSETQ come from the germline V gene. CDR3 DNA: TGCGCCAGCAGCTTGATGGGACACCAGAACACTGAAGCTTTCTTT. This sequence encodes CASSLMGHQNTEAFF.

The V and J genes are TRBV19 and TRBJ2-1, with 7 positions matching TRBD1. The CDR3 loop spans 13 amino acids. In germline, CDR1 is LNHDA, CDR2 SQIVND (reference sequence). J lost 5 bases, V lost 4 bases, and 2 bases had no gene match. This chain's CDR3 is CASSKDRDNEQFF. In DNA, the CDR3 is TGTGCCAGTAGTAAAGACAGGGACAATGAGCAGTTCTTC. Full variable domain (missing parts from reference TRBV19 and TRBJ2-1): DGGITQSPKYLFRKEGQNVTLSCEQNLNHDAMYWYRQDPGQGLRLIYYSQIVNDFQKGDIAEGYSVSREKKESFPLTVTSAQKNPTAFYLCASSKDRDNEQFFGPGTRLTVL.

The rearrangement uses TRBV5-6 and TRBJ1-2; no reliable D call. The CDR3 has 16 amino acids. Germline CDR1 is SGHDT and CDR2 is YYEEEE. Trimming left V 0 bases short and J 8 bases short, with 20 bases between. CDR3 sequence reads: CASSLVPARAQGGYTF. The CDR3, as DNA: TGTGCCAGCAGCTTGGTCCCAGCGAGGGCCCAAGGGGGCTACACCTTC.

The chain links TRBV21-1 to TRBJ2-7; TRBD1, the table's D call, was not compared with the DNA. TRBV21-1 is a pseudogene segment. The CDR3 has 15 amino acids. CDR3 in amino acids: CASTEGWTEVYEQYF. The CDR3 DNA is TGTGCCAGCACCGAGGGGTGGACAGAAGTCTACGAGCAGTACTTC.

The chain employs TRBV6-7 and TRBJ1-5, with 10 bases fitting TRBD1. TRBV6-7 carries the ORF label, with uncertain function. V trimming: 0 bases; J trimming: 3 bases; junction bases outside the gene matches: 17. The CDR3 is made up of 21 amino acids. As DNA, the CDR3 is TGTGCCAGCAGTTACTCGATAAGGGACAGGGGATTCCTTGAGGTCAATCAGCCCCAGCATTTT. Translated: CASSYSIRDRGFLEVNQPQHF.

V is TRBV30 and J is TRBJ1-1, with TRBD1 matching 8 bases. Germline V lookup: CDR1 GTSNPN, CDR2 SVGIG (reference sequence). There are 17 residues in the CDR3. Germline trimming cut 3 bases from V and 0 bases from J; bases unmatched to any gene: 12. The CDR3 here is CAWREGTGSFMNTEAFF. CDR3 in DNA: TGTGCCTGGAGGGAGGGGACAGGTAGTTTTATGAACACTGAAGCTTTCTTT.

The V call is TRBV5-1, the J call TRBJ2-3; 12 bases map to TRBD2. CDR1 and CDR2 from the germline V gene are SGHRS and YFSETQ. The CDR3 runs 15 residues. J lost 5 bases, V lost 6 bases, and 7 bases had no gene match. The CDR3 spells CASKPSGGALDTQYF. The CDR3 nucleotides read TGCGCCAGCAAGCCTAGCGGGGGGGCCCTAGATACGCAGTATTTT.

This clone has more than one count but fewer than ten. The chain links TRBV2 to TRBJ2-3; 8 bases match TRBD2. Germline-derived CDR1 and CDR2 are SNHLY and FYNNEI. V was pared by 4 bases and J by 1 base, with 1 base of the junction left unmatched. The CDR3 runs 14 residues. The CDR3 sequence: CASSVSGGTDTQYF. In DNA, the CDR3 is TGTGCCAGCAGTGTTAGCGGGGGCACAGATACGCAGTATTTT.

This chain connects TRBV18 to TRBJ2-3, with 9 bases that match TRBD2. V lost 0 bases and J lost 5; bases outside the gene matches: 12. The CDR3 is made up of 18 amino acids. CDR1 and CDR2 (germline): KGHSH, LQKENI. The CDR3 protein is CASSPPEAGGGAGDTQYF. CDR3 DNA sequence: TGTGCCAGCTCACCACCGGAGGCGGGCGGGGGGGCCGGAGATACGCAGTATTTT.

CDR3 DNA sequence: TGTGCCAGCACCACGACAGGGAACGGGGGCTACACCTTC. Its translation is CASTTTGNGGYTF. V is TRBV28 and J is TRBJ1-2; 7 nucleotides align to TRBD1. In germline, CDR1 is MDHEN, CDR2 SYDVKM. Trimming took 7 bases from V and 8 from J; bases not matched to a gene: 10. The CDR3 length is 13 residues.

V gene TRBV20-1 combines with J gene TRBJ2-5, with 7 bases identical to TRBD2. Germline V gene lookup returns CDR1 DFQATT and CDR2 SNEGSKA (reference sequence). The CDR3 spans 14 residues. With V trimmed by 3 bases and J by 2 bases, 6 bases remained unmatched. Here the CDR3 reads CSASKAGEQETQYF. DNA for the CDR3: TGCAGTGCTAGTAAGGCGGGGGAGCAAGAGACCCAGTACTTC.

The CDR3 DNA follows: TGTGCCAGCAGCGTAGGGCCCACAGAGCAGTTCTTC. Protein product: CASSVGPTEQFF. The chain links TRBV9 to TRBJ2-1, with unresolved D. V lost 0 bases and J 10 bases, leaving 8 bases between the germline ends. CDR1 and CDR2 (germline): SGDLS, YYNGEE. The CDR3 runs 12 residues. Complete variable domain (other parts from reference TRBV9 and TRBJ2-1): DSGVTQTPKHLITATGQRVTLRCSPRSGDLSVYWYQQSLDQGLQFLIQYYNGEERAKGNILERFSAQQFPDLHSELNLSSLELGDSALYFCASSVGPTEQFFGPGTRLTVL.

This sequence joins TRBV23-1 and TRBJ2-3; 7 positions match TRBD2. TRBV23-1 is flagged as an ORF with uncertain function. The CDR3 covers 14 residues. Trimming took 2 bases from V and 7 from J; bases not matched to a gene: 6. The CDR3 sequence: CASSQRGTTNTQYF. CDR3 sequence (DNA): TGCGCCAGCAGTCAACGCGGGACTACTAATACGCAGTATTTT.

V and J are TRBV3-1 (or the pseudogene TRBV3-2) and TRBJ1-1, with TRBD1 as a possible D gene (5 bases). Germline V CDR1 and CDR2: LGHDT, YNNKEL (reference sequence). Trimming took off 1 base at V and 5 bases at J, with 14 bases between the two ends. This CDR3 has 15 residues. The CDR3 DNA reads as TGTGCCAGCAGCCAAGGGTTAAGGGGTTCGACTGAAGCTTTCTTT. It yields the protein CASSQGLRGSTEAFF.

The V gene is TRBV9, the J gene TRBJ1-1, with D possibly being TRBD1 (5 bases). V was shortened by 4 bases and J by 1 base, with 8 bases between the two germline ends. CDR1 is SGDLS, CDR2 YYNGEE, per germline. There are 13 residues in the CDR3. CDR3: CASSSGENTEAFF. DNA of the CDR3: TGTGCCAGCAGCTCGGGGGAGAACACTGAAGCTTTCTTT.

The chain is built from TRBV30 and TRBJ2-7, with 8 nucleotides matching TRBD2. With 0 bases clipped from V and 0 bases from J, the junction kept 7 bases outside the gene matches. The CDR3 extends over 16 amino acids. The germline V gene has CDR1 GTSNPN and CDR2 SVGIG (reference sequence). The CDR3: CAWSVLWAGGSYEQYF. CDR3 DNA: TGTGCCTGGAGTGTACTTTGGGCGGGGGGCTCCTACGAGCAGTACTTC. Combining the CDR3 with reference TRBV30 and TRBJ2-7 gives the whole variable domain SQTIHQWPATLVQPVGSPLSLECTVEGTSNPNLYWYRQAAGRGLQLLFYSVGIGQISSEVPQNLSASRPQDRQFILSSKKLLLSDSGFYLCAWSVLWAGGSYEQYFGPGTRLTVT.

The chain joins TRBV5-1 to TRBJ2-1; a weak D match, TRBD2 (5 bases). This CDR3 has 14 residues. V was trimmed by 7 bases and J by 7 bases, leaving 18 bases between them. The V gene's germline CDR1 is SGHRS and CDR2 YFSETQ. The CDR3 protein is CASGPQGSGNEQFF. CDR3 sequence (DNA): TGCGCCAGCGGCCCCCAAGGGTCGGGGAATGAGCAGTTCTTC.

The chain is built from TRBV7-3 and TRBJ2-1; the match to TRBD2 covers 11 bases. The length of the CDR3 is 16 residues. The J segment lost 4 bases and the V segment lost 3 bases, leaving 5 bases of the junction unmatched. CDR1 is SGHTA, CDR2 FQGTGA, per germline. The CDR3 sequence is CASSFGGTSGYNEQFF. CDR3 in DNA: TGTGCCAGCAGCTTCGGCGGGACTAGCGGATACAATGAGCAGTTCTTC.

The chain uses TRBV27 and TRBJ2-2, with 9 positions matching TRBD1. Germline-derived CDR1 and CDR2 are MNHEY and SMNVEV (reference sequence). CDR3 length: 14 residues. The V gene end was trimmed by 6 bases and the J gene end by 7 bases; junction bases not matched to a gene: 6. Here the CDR3 reads CASRDRGSNGELFF. DNA of the CDR3: TGTGCCAGCAGAGACAGGGGGAGTAACGGGGAGCTGTTTTTT.

This clone was seen a few times. This chain links TRBV9 with TRBJ2-5, with D possibly matching TRBD2 (7 bases). V shed 3 bases and J shed 5 bases, with 17 bases lying between them. CDR1 and CDR2 from the germline V gene are SGDLS and YYNGEE. This CDR3 comprises 15 residues. The CDR3 here is CASSANRGAGETQYF. The CDR3, as DNA: TGTGCCAGCAGCGCTAATCGGGGGGCCGGGGAGACCCAGTACTTC.

The V and J genes are TRBV28 and TRBJ1-5; D is possibly TRBD1 (6 bases). The V gene's germline CDR1 is MDHEN and CDR2 SYDVKM. The CDR3 loop spans 13 amino acids. V gave up 7 bases and J gave up 6 bases, with 13 bases separating them. The CDR3 bases are TGTGCCAGCACGTTCTTCAGGGGTCAGCCCCAGCATTTT. Translated: CASTFFRGQPQHF.

The chain has TRBV6-2 or TRBV6-3 and TRBJ1-3; 7 bases align to TRBD1. Germline loops: CDR1 MNHEY, CDR2 SVGEGT. The J segment lost 0 bases and the V segment lost 3 bases, leaving 17 bases of the junction unmatched. The CDR3 contains 20 residues. Here the CDR3 reads CASSYAARPGQSNSGNTIYF. The CDR3 region has the DNA TGTGCCAGCAGTTATGCCGCGCGACCGGGACAGTCAAACTCTGGAAACACCATATATTTT.

J is TRBJ2-3 and V is TRBV5-1; no clear D gene. The V gene's germline CDR1 is SGHRS and CDR2 YFSETQ. Trimming stripped 0 bases from V and 5 bases from J, with 4 bases between. This CDR3 is built from 12 residues. DNA for the CDR3: TGCGCCAGCAGCTTGGACTTAGATACGCAGTATTTT. Residues: CASSLDLDTQYF. Variable domain in full (rest from reference TRBV5-1 and TRBJ2-3): KAGVTQTPRYLIKTRGQQVTLSCSPISGHRSVSWYQQTPGQGLQFLFEYFSETQRNKGNFPGRFSGRQFSNSRSEMNVSTLELGDSALYLCASSLDLDTQYFGPGTRLTVL.

This clone was recorded only once. The chain has TRBV12-3 or TRBV12-4 and TRBJ1-6; D not certain. The CDR3 covers 13 residues. The CDR3 nucleotides are TGTGCGACGGGGAGCTCCTATAATTCACCCCTCCACTTT. This codes for CATGSSYNSPLHF.

This clone was seen a single time. This chain connects TRBV4-1 to TRBJ2-3; 12 bases are shared with TRBD2. Germline V gene data show CDR1 as MGHRA and CDR2 as YSYEKL. The CDR3 has 19 residues. After removal of 1 base from V and 0 bases from J, the junction contained 8 bases not matched to a gene. The CDR3 loop is CASSQAGLAGTASTDTQYF. The CDR3 coding sequence is TGCGCCAGCAGCCAAGCTGGACTAGCGGGGACAGCTAGCACAGATACGCAGTATTTT.